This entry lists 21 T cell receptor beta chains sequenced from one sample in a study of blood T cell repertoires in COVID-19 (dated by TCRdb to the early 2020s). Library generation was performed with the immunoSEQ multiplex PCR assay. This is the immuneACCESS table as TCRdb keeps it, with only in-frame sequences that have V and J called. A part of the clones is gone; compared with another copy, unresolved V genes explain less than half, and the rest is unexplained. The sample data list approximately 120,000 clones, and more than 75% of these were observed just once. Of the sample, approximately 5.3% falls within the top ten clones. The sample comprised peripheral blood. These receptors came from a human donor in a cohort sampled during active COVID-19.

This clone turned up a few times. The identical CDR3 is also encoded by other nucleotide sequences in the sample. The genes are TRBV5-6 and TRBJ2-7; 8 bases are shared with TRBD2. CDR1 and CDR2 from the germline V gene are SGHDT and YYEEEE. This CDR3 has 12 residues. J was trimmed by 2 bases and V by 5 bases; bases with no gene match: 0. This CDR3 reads CASRAGAYEQYF. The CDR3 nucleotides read TGTGCCAGCAGAGCGGGAGCCTACGAGCAGTACTTC.

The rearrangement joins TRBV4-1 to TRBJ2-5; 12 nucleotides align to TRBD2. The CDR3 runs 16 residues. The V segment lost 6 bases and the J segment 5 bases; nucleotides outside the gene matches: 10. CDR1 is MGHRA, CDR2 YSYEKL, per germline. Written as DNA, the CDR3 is TGCGCCAGCAGTCCGCGACTAGCGGGAGTGTACGAGACCCAGTACTTC. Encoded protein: CASSPRLAGVYETQYF.

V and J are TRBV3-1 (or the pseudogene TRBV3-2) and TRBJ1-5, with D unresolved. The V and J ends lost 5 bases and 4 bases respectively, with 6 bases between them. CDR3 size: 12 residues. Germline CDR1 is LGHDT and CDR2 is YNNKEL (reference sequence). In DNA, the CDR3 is TGTGCCAGCAGCAAAGCGAATCAGCCCCAGCATTTT. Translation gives CASSKANQPQHF.

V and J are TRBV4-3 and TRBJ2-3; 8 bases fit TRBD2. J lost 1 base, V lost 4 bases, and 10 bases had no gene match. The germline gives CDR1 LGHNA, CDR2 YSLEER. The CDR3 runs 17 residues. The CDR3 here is CASSPLVAGGGTDTQYF. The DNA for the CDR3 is TGCGCCAGCAGCCCGCTGGTGGCGGGAGGAGGCACAGATACGCAGTATTTT.

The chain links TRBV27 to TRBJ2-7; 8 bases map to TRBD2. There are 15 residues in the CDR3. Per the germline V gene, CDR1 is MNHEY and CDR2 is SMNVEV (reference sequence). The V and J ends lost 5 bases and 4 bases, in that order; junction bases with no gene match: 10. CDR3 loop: CASSPLAGTEYEQYF. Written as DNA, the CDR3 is TGTGCCAGCAGTCCCCTAGCGGGCACTGAGTACGAGCAGTACTTC.

CDR3 region: CASSYRQGNGRDYSALHF. The CDR3 DNA reads TGTGCCAGCAGCTACAGACAGGGGAACGGTCGGGATTATTCGGCCCTCCACTTT. This chain joins TRBV27 and TRBJ1-6; 8 bases agree with TRBD1. The trim removed 6 bases at V and 14 bases at J, leaving 24 bases unmatched. Germline CDR1 reads MNHEY; CDR2 reads SMNVEV (reference sequence). This CDR3 contains 18 residues.

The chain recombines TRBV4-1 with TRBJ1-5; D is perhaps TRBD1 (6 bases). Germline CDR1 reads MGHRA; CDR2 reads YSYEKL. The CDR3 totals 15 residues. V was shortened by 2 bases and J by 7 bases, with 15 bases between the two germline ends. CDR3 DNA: TGCGCCAGCAGCCAACTTCAGGGGACCGGGCAGCCCCAGCATTTT. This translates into CASSQLQGTGQPQHF.

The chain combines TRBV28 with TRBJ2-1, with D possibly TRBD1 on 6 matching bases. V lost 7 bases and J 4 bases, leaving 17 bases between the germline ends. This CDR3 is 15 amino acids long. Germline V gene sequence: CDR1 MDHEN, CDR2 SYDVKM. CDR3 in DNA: TGTGCCAGCACTAGAGGGACACAAGCTTACAATGAGCAGTTCTTC. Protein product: CASTRGTQAYNEQFF. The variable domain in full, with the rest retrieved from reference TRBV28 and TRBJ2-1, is DVKVTQSSRYLVKRTGEKVFLECVQDMDHENMFWYRQDPGLGLRLIYFSYDVKMKEKGDIPEGYSVSREKKERFSLILESASTNQTSMYLCASTRGTQAYNEQFFGPGTRLTVL.

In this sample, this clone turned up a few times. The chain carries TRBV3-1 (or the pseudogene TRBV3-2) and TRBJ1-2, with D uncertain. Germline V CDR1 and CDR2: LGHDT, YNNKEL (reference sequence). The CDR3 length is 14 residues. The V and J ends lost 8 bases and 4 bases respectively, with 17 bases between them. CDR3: CASYLRDLGYGYTF. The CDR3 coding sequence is TGTGCCAGCTATCTCCGGGATTTGGGCTATGGCTACACCTTC.

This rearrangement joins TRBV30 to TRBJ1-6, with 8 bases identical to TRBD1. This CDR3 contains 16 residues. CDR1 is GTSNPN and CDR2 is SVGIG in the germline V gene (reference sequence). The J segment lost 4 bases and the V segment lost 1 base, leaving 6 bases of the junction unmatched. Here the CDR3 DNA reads TGTGCCTGGAGTGCTCCTCGACAGGGGTATAATTCACCCCTCCACTTT. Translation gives CAWSAPRQGYNSPLHF.

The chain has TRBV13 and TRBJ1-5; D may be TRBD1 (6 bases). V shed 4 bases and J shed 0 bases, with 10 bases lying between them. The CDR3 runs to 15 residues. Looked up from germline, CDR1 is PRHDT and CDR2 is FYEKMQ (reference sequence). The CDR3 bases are TGTGCCAGCAGCTCCAGGGGTTATAGCAATCAGCCCCAGCATTTT. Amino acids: CASSSRGYSNQPQHF.

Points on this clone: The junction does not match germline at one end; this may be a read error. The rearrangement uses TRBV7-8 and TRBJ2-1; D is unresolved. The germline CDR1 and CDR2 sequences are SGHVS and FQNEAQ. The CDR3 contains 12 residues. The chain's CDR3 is CASSPPYSEQFF. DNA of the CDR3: TGTGCCAGCAGCCCCCCTTACAGTGAGCAGTTCTTC.

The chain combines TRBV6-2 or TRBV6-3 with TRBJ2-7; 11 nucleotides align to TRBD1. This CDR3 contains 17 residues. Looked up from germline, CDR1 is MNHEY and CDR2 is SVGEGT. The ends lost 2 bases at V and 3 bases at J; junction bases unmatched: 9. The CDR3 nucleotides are TGTGCCAGCAGTTACCCGACCTTCGGGACAGGGGGCTACGAGCAGTACTTC. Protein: CASSYPTFGTGGYEQYF.

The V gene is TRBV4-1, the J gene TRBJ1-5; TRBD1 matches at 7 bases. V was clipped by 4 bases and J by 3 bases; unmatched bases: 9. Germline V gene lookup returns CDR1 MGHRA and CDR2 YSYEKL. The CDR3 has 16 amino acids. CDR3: CASSPTQGVFNQPQHF. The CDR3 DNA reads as TGCGCCAGCAGCCCCACCCAGGGGGTCTTCAATCAGCCCCAGCATTTT.

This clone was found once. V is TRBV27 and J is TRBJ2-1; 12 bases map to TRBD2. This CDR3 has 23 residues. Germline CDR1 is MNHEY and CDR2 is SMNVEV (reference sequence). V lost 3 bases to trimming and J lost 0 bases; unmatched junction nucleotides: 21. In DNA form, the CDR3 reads TGTGCCAGCAGTTTCAGGGGGACTAGCGGGCCATCCGCTAAGGGCAGCTCCTACAATGAGCAGTTCTTC. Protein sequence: CASSFRGTSGPSAKGSSYNEQFF.

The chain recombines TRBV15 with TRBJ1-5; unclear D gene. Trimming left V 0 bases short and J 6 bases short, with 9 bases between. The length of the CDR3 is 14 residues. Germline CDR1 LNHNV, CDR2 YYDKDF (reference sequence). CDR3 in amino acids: CATSRDLQAQPQHF. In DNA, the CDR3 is TGTGCCACCAGCAGAGATCTCCAGGCTCAGCCCCAGCATTTT.

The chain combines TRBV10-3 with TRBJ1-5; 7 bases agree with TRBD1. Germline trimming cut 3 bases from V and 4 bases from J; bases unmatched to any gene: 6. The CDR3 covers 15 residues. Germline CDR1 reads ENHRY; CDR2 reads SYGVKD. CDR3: CAISELGTDNQPQHF. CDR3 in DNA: TGTGCCATCAGTGAATTAGGGACAGATAATCAGCCCCAGCATTTT.

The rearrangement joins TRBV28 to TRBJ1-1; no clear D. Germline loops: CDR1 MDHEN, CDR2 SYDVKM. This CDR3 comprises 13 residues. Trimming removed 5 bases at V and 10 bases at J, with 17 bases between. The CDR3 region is CASSPRSVPTAFF. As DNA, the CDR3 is TGTGCCAGCAGTCCCAGGTCTGTCCCCACAGCTTTCTTT.

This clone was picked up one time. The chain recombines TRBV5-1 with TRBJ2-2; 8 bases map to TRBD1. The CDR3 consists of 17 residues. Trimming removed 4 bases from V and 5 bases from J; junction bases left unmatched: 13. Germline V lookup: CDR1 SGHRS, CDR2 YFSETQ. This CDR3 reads CASSNTPQGAGTGELFF. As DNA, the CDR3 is TGCGCCAGCAGCAACACCCCTCAGGGGGCGGGAACCGGGGAGCTGTTTTTT.

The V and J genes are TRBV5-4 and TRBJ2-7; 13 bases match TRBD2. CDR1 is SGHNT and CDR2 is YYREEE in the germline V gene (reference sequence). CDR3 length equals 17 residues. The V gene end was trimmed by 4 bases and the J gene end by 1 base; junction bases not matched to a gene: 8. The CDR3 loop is CASSGNGLAGVSYEQYF. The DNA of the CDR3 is TGTGCCAGCAGCGGGAACGGACTAGCGGGAGTGTCCTACGAGCAGTACTTC.

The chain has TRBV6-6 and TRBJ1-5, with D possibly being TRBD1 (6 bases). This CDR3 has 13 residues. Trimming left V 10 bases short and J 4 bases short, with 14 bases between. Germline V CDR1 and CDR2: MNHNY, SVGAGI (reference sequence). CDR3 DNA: TGTGCCACCAGACAGGCATTAAATCAGCCCCAGCATTTT. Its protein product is CATRQALNQPQHF.